The 8 T cell receptor beta chains presented below share a single source sample, sequenced in a study of siplizumab effects on memory and regulatory T cells. This table comes from immunoSEQ multiplex PCR, and its TCRdb copy is limited to in-frame clones, with some not included. The data show about 82,000 clones, 87% seen once. Sequenced material: Tregs sorted from blood. Receptors were obtained from a human donor in good health.

This chain links TRBV5-4 with TRBJ2-7; TRBD1 agrees at 9 bases. The V gene's germline CDR1 is SGHNT and CDR2 YYREEE (reference sequence). With 4 bases clipped from V and 0 bases from J, the junction kept 8 bases outside the gene matches. The CDR3 sequence is 16 residues long. The CDR3 bases are TGTGCCAGCAGCCTATGGGACAGGGCCAGCTCCTACGAGCAGTACTTC. Protein sequence: CASSLWDRASSYEQYF. Drawing the rest from reference TRBV5-4 and TRBJ2-7, the complete variable domain is ETGVTQSPTHLIKTRGQQVTLRCSSQSGHNTVSWYQQALGQGPQFIFQYYREEENGRGNFPPRFSGLQFPNYSSELNVNALELDDSALYLCASSLWDRASSYEQYFGPGTRLTVT.

The chain links TRBV4-3 to TRBJ1-6, with a tentative D call TRBD1 (5 bases). V lost 4 bases, J lost 7 bases, and 17 bases lay in between. This CDR3 is built from 16 residues. CDR1 and CDR2 (germline): LGHNA, YSLEER. The CDR3, as DNA: TGCGCCAGCAGCCCAGGATGGGTGGGGGGAAATTCACCCCTCCACTTT. Amino acids: CASSPGWVGGNSPLHF.

The chain has TRBV13 and TRBJ1-2; 10 bases match TRBD1. Per the germline V gene, CDR1 is PRHDT and CDR2 is FYEKMQ (reference sequence). The CDR3 consists of 15 residues. Trimming at V came to 5 bases and at J to 6 bases, leaving 9 bases not matched to a gene. CDR3 sequence (DNA): TGTGCCAGCAGCGGAGGAACCGGGACAGGGGATGGCTACACCTTC. Protein sequence: CASSGGTGTGDGYTF.

The V call is TRBV9, the J call TRBJ1-1; maybe TRBD1 (6 bases). There are 13 residues in the CDR3. The germline V gene has CDR1 SGDLS and CDR2 YYNGEE. The V end was cut by 3 bases, the J end by 4 bases, with 10 bases between. The CDR3 region has the DNA TGTGCCAGCAGCGGGCAGGGGAGCACTGAAGCTTTCTTT. Translated, it gives CASSGQGSTEAFF. Complete variable domain (other parts from reference TRBV9 and TRBJ1-1): DSGVTQTPKHLITATGQRVTLRCSPRSGDLSVYWYQQSLDQGLQFLIQYYNGEERAKGNILERFSAQQFPDLHSELNLSSLELGDSALYFCASSGQGSTEAFFGQGTRLTVV.

J is TRBJ1-4 and V is TRBV5-1; 8 bases align to TRBD1. The V gene's germline CDR1 is SGHRS and CDR2 YFSETQ. The CDR3 contains 15 residues. J was trimmed by 2 bases and V by 4 bases; bases with no gene match: 4. The CDR3 DNA reads TGCGCCAGCAGCACATCAGGGGGCACTAATGAAAAACTGTTTTTT. Its protein product is CASSTSGGTNEKLFF.

The chain links TRBV7-9 to TRBJ2-2; D gene uncertain. The CDR3 runs to 14 residues. The germline V gene encodes CDR1 SEHNR and CDR2 FQNEAQ (reference sequence). V gave up 6 bases and J gave up 0 bases, with 8 bases separating them. CDR3 protein: CASSPGPNTGELFF. The DNA of the CDR3 is TGTGCCAGCAGTCCTGGCCCGAACACCGGGGAGCTGTTTTTT.

The chain carries TRBV4-3 and TRBJ1-1, with no clear D. CDR3 size: 13 residues. Germline CDR1 and CDR2: LGHNA and YSLEER. The V and J ends lost 3 bases and 11 bases respectively, with 16 bases between them. This chain's CDR3 is CASSQRAATWAFF. In DNA, the CDR3 is TGCGCCAGCAGCCAGCGGGCCGCGACTTGGGCTTTCTTT.

This clone is medium-sized within its sample. This chain links TRBV29-1 with TRBJ2-3; 11 bases are shared with TRBD2. Looked up from germline, CDR1 is SQVTM and CDR2 is ANQGSEA. The J segment lost 9 bases and the V segment lost 5 bases, leaving 13 bases of the junction unmatched. The CDR3 is 15 amino acids. This chain's CDR3 is CSVSLTSGDLGTQYF. The CDR3 bases are TGCAGCGTTTCCTTGACTAGCGGGGACCTTGGGACGCAGTATTTT.